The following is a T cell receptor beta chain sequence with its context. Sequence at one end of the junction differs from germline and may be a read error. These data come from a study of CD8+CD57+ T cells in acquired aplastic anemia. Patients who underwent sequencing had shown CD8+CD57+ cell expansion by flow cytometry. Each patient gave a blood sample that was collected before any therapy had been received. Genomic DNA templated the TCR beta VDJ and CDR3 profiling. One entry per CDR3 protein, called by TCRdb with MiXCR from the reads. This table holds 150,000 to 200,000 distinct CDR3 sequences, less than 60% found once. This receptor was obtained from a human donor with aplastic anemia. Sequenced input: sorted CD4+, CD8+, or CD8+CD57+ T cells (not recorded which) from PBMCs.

The CDR3 DNA reads as TGTGCCAGCAGCGGGGGGGCCGTAGCAGGTGAAAAACTGTTTTTT. Its translation: CASSGGAVAGEKLFF. V usage is TRBV10-2 and J usage is TRBJ1-4; maybe TRBD1 (6 bases). Germline lookup yields CDR1 WSHSY and CDR2 SAAADI. The CDR3 has 15 amino acids.